This TCR beta chain was identified during a study of T cell clonotyping in hematopoietic cell transplantation. As for the study in general: Recipient samples before transplant were obtained post-cytoreduction.

This table comes from immunoSEQ multiplex PCR, and its TCRdb copy is limited to in-frame clones, with some not included. The data show roughly 13,000 clones, with roughly 83% seen just once and about 15% held by the top ten. Comment on this clone: Its cognate antigen is unknown.

Study observations and caveats: Graft donor and pretransplant recipient Inverse Simpson Index values predicted broader posttransplant TCR diversity. At the given depth, recipient repertoires were over 95% de novo clonotypes. Pathologically expanded recipient clonotypes increased progressively from day 30 to day 180 as diversity fell.

V was trimmed by 5 bases and J by 4 bases, leaving 11 bases between them. The CDR3 length is 14 residues. Germline V gene sequence: CDR1 SNHLY, CDR2 FYNNEI. Time point given: recipient sample about 28 days before transplant, after cytoreduction. The specimen was peripheral blood mononuclear cells, collected before stem cell transplant. The chain couples TRBV2 to TRBJ1-4; D is unclear. The receptor was isolated from a man between 60 and 70 years old with acute myeloid leukemia. Some clones in this sample may be carry-over from other donors' samples. CDR3 coding DNA: TGTGCCAGCAGTTGGGCAGCTAATAATGAAAAACTGTTTTTT. Translation: CASSWAANNEKLFF.